What follows is one T cell receptor beta chain and its context. No antigen is known for it. Nothing much larger sits one base from this clone, and base qualities are not available. The protocol used for the library was multiplex PCR. Sequenced on an Illumina HiSeq 4000. To build TCR beta libraries, CDR3 regions were amplified by Arm-PCR using iRepertoire HTBI primers. Before sequencing, the PCR products underwent gel purification. In the original analysis: Across samples, roughly 60 TRBV and 12 to 15 TRBJ segments were identified and used for gene usage analysis of CDR3 amino acid clonotypes. COPE and FqMerger were used to merge filtered high-quality paired reads into contigs. BLAST was used to align contigs to the IMGT TRBV, TRBD and TRBJ reference genes, and CDR3 was defined following IMGT. Clonotypes above 0.1% frequency were classified as highly expanded clones. Repertoire diversity was measured by Shannon entropy, and V-J evenness by the Gini coefficient. Clonotypes shared by more than one individual were considered public. TCRdb's own reprocessing of the public reads used fastp at Q25 and MiXCR and kept productive beta chains. Every CDR3 protein is listed once, alongside the most common genes and DNA of its rows. None of the V and J calls come from the authors' own analysis; TCRdb made them. The sample table holds around 450,000 distinct CDR3 sequences, of which 15% to 20% were seen once. The top ten hold about 12% of the sample.

These data are taken from a study of regulatory T cells in long-lasting Graves disease (dated by TCRdb to about 2021). With respect to the entire study: Antithyroid drugs had been taken for less than 3 months by newly diagnosed Graves' disease patients. Peripheral blood TCR sequencing and RNA sequencing compared persistent Graves' disease patients with newly diagnosed Graves' disease patients. The study was registered as a clinical trial and conducted in China. TCR sequencing covered roughly 13 persistent and around 20 newly diagnosed Graves' disease patients, some 33 samples in total. The paper as a whole reports these results and caveats: TRBV28, TRBJ1-2 and TRBJ2-5 were preferentially used in persistent disease, while TRBV20-1 and TRBJ2-1 were favored in newly diagnosed disease. Persistent Graves' disease patients showed lower TCR Shannon entropy and fewer highly expanded clones than newly diagnosed patients, suggesting clonal expansion. Only the TCR beta chain was sequenced and analyzed. The study examined only peripheral blood because the primary lesion, thyroid tissue, could not be accessed. As a limitation, the authors acknowledged that the small sample size may reduce accuracy. Persistent patients shared more public clonotypes among themselves (approximately 2,500) than newly diagnosed patients did (over 900).

Trimmed from V: 3 bases; trimmed from J: 9 bases; junction bases lacking a gene match: 11. According to the germline V gene, CDR1 reads SGHTA and CDR2 reads FQGTGA. From cysteine to phenylalanine, the CDR3 is 16 amino acids long. Of all the DNA, just the CDR3 is kept, 48 bases in frame from base 1. This sample's time point label indicates: newly diagnosed GD, antithyroid drugs for less than 3 months. For both TCR sequencing and RNA sequencing, RNA was extracted from PBMCs in TRIzol. Graves' disease was diagnosed according to American Thyroid Association guidelines. Recruitment of patients was carried out at an endocrinology department in Xi'an, China. Each patient gave roughly 10 milliliters of peripheral blood, collected in an EDTA anticoagulant tube. PBMCs were isolated by Ficoll Paque Plus density gradient separation without further T cell sorting. An Agilent 2100 Bioanalyzer and agarose gel were used to assess RNA quality, and a NanoDrop 2000 was used to measure RNA concentration.

The data were also submitted as part of a second study, on T cells in Graves' hyperthyroidism and ophthalmopathy. Looking at the second paper: Stable Graves' hyperthyroidism was defined as no progression to ophthalmopathy during 18 months of follow-up. The hyperthyroidism patients were between 18 and 65 years old and newly diagnosed, with a disease duration of less than 2 months. The study excluded patients with uncontrolled infections, other autoimmune diseases, pregnancy or lactation. Clinical symptoms, serum thyroxine and TRAb, thyroid ultrasound, and orbital computed tomography formed the basis for the diagnoses. For the first round of RT-PCR on the TCR CDR3, the HTBI primer set was used together with the Qiagen OneStep RT-PCR kit. Blood samples also contained most of the expanded thyroid clonotypes (frequency above 0.001), which suggests that blood repertoires may reflect thyroid immune responses. A 13 V-J signature model separated ophthalmopathy from stable hyperthyroidism, with approximately 87% sensitivity and about 81% specificity in cross-validation and 80%/75% in testing. In validation, the model predicted progression to ophthalmopathy with around 71% sensitivity and about 73% specificity, a median of around six months before onset. To identify TCR V-J signatures that set the groups apart, the researchers used a discovery cohort of more than 95 patients, made up of 40 to 45 with Graves' ophthalmopathy and about 55 with stable Graves' hyperthyroidism. Prospective prediction of ophthalmopathy was tested in an independent validation cohort of approximately 19 hyperthyroidism patients and 17 patients who later progressed to ophthalmopathy. The roughly 91 discovery patients were randomly divided into training and test sets at a 7:3 ratio. In about 6 Graves' hyperthyroidism patients, the study also compared T-cell repertoires from thyroid tissue with T-cell repertoires from blood. Once sampling was done, hyperthyroidism patients were given methimazole at a starting dose of 30 mg daily, whereas ophthalmopathy patients were given high-dose intravenous methylprednisolone. A second multiplex PCR round built the libraries, followed by size selection and purification. Libraries were sequenced paired-end with 100 bp reads on an Illumina HiSeq2000. SOAPnuke was used to process the raw data, removing reads that contained adapters or uncalled bases, had a mean Phred below 15, or lacked an exact match to the constant primer or identifier. COPE v1.2.5 was used to merge high-quality paired reads, and clonotypes were defined as unique nucleotide sequences. Clonotypes were aligned to IMGT TRBV, TRBD and TRBJ reference segments using MiTCR v1.1. Only V-J combinations with frequency above 0.0001, covering 99% to 99.2% of repertoires, were analysed. A TCS score was defined as the ratio of F50 (clonal expansion) to E x V (chaos), with BLOSUM62-based TCRdist applied between CDR3 peptides within each V-J. Welch's t-statistics and random forest reduced 500 to 650 V-J features to about 13, which were used in a naive Bayes classifier (R e1071). Sample size was not statistically predetermined, and blinding of investigators to group allocation was not performed. According to the paper, TCR Vbeta CDR3 sequencing was carried out on roughly 130 peripheral blood samples, which came from about 45 ophthalmopathy, roughly 75 hyperthyroidism and about 17 progressor patients.

The chain was built from TRBV7-3 and TRBJ2-1; TRBD2 lines up with 10 middle nucleotides. The sample was peripheral blood mononuclear cells (PBMCs), taken at new diagnosis, from a patient treated with antithyroid drugs. The clonotype was recovered from a man in his forties with Graves disease. Donor details come from another sample of the same person, matched by shared clones. The CDR3 reads as follows: CASSLRGLAGAGEQFF. The DNA sequence is given as TGTGCCAGCAGCTTGAGAGGTCTAGCGGGAGCGGGTGAGCAGTTCTTC. The CDR3 plus the reference TRBV7-3 and TRBJ2-1 genes for the other parts give the full variable domain: GAGVSQTPSNKVTEKGKYVELRCDPISGHTALYWYRQSLGQGPEFLIYFQGTGAADDSGLPNDRFFAVRPEGSVSTLKIQRTERGDSAVYLCASSLRGLAGAGEQFFGPGTRLTVL.